These T cell receptor beta chains were read from a single sample in a study of control samples from healthy donors and cancer patients. Sequenced by immunoSEQ multiplex PCR; TCRdb stores in-frame clones only, minus some. The sample holds some 130,000 clones, over 85% seen once. The sample consisted of blood. The receptors originated from a man younger than 30 in good health. The CDR3 runs from the conserved cysteine through the conserved F or W. The D gene is left open where the match is weak. Clone size is shown for a subset of rows, as once, few, many or a class of expanded clone.

CDR3nt: TGTGCCAGCAGCTTCAGGACTAGCGGGAGGGATGAGCAGTTCTTC; CDR3aa: CASSFRTSGRDEQFF; v_gene: TRBV5-6; abundance: .; j_gene: TRBJ2-1; d_gene: TRBD2
CDR3nt: TGTGCCAGCAGCTTAACTGCGCGCAACAATGAGCAGTTCTTC; CDR3aa: CASSLTARNNEQFF; v_gene: TRBV7-2; abundance: .; j_gene: TRBJ2-1; d_gene: .
CDR3nt: TGTGCCACCAGCAGAGATTCTTTACCCGATTCACCCCTCCACTTT; CDR3aa: CATSRDSLPDSPLHF; v_gene: TRBV15; abundance: .; j_gene: TRBJ1-6; d_gene: .
CDR3nt: TGTGCCAGCAGTTCCACAGGGGGTCTAAATCAGCCCCAGCATTTT; CDR3aa: CASSSTGGLNQPQHF; v_gene: TRBV6-5; abundance: .; j_gene: TRBJ1-5; d_gene: TRBD1
CDR3nt: TGCGCCAGCAGCCACCCCTTGGCGGGGAACACCGGGGAGCTGTTTTTT; CDR3aa: CASSHPLAGNTGELFF; v_gene: TRBV4-1; abundance: .; j_gene: TRBJ2-2; d_gene: .
CDR3nt: TGTGCCATCAGTGACACGGGGCTCTCTGGAAACACCATATATTTT; CDR3aa: CAISDTGLSGNTIYF; v_gene: TRBV10-3; abundance: .; j_gene: TRBJ1-3; d_gene: .
CDR3nt: TGTGCCAGCTCACCAGGACAGGGCCCGGGAAACACCATATATTTT; CDR3aa: CASSPGQGPGNTIYF; v_gene: TRBV18; abundance: .; j_gene: TRBJ1-3; d_gene: TRBD1
CDR3nt: TGTGCCAGCAGGTATAGCGGGGCAACTCCTAGCACAGATACGCAGTATTTT; CDR3aa: CASRYSGATPSTDTQYF; v_gene: TRBV3-1/TRBV3-2; abundance: .; j_gene: TRBJ2-3; d_gene: TRBD2
CDR3nt: TGTGCCAGTAGTATAGAGCGGGGGAATTCACCCCTCCACTTT; CDR3aa: CASSIERGNSPLHF; v_gene: TRBV19; abundance: .; j_gene: TRBJ1-6; d_gene: .
CDR3nt: TGTGCCAGCAGCCCGGGACAGGGATCCTACGAGCAGTACTTC; CDR3aa: CASSPGQGSYEQYF; v_gene: TRBV5-4; abundance: .; j_gene: TRBJ2-7; d_gene: TRBD1
CDR3nt: TGTGCCAGCGCTCCCCAGTGGCGGACCTCCTACAATGAGCAGTTCTTC; CDR3aa: CASAPQWRTSYNEQFF; v_gene: TRBV9; abundance: once; j_gene: TRBJ2-1; d_gene: .
CDR3nt: TGTGCCAGCAGCTTAGGGGGGATTTCGTCCACTGAAGCTTTCTTT; CDR3aa: CASSLGGISSTEAFF; v_gene: TRBV7-9; abundance: .; j_gene: TRBJ1-1; d_gene: .
CDR3nt: TGTGCCAGTAGTATAGACCCAAGGGAGACCTATGGCTACACCTTC; CDR3aa: CASSIDPRETYGYTF; v_gene: TRBV19; abundance: .; j_gene: TRBJ1-2; d_gene: .
CDR3nt: TGTGCCAGCACCCCCAGCGGGGATACGCAGTATTTT; CDR3aa: CASTPSGDTQYF; v_gene: TRBV12-3/TRBV12-4; abundance: .; j_gene: TRBJ2-3; d_gene: .
CDR3nt: TGTGCCAGCAGTCCCAACGGACAAAGCAATCAGCCCCAGCATTTT; CDR3aa: CASSPNGQSNQPQHF; v_gene: TRBV11-2; abundance: .; j_gene: TRBJ1-5; d_gene: .
CDR3nt: TGTGCCAGCAGGGACAGGGTTGGGCAGCCCCAGCATTTT; CDR3aa: CASRDRVGQPQHF; v_gene: TRBV2; abundance: .; j_gene: TRBJ1-5; d_gene: TRBD1
CDR3nt: TGTGCCAGCAGCGCCGGGACAGGGAGTACAGATGAGCAGTTCTTC; CDR3aa: CASSAGTGSTDEQFF; v_gene: TRBV9; abundance: .; j_gene: TRBJ2-1; d_gene: TRBD1
CDR3nt: TGTGCCAGCAGCCATGTACCGGGACAGGGGGCAGGTGGCTACACCTTC; CDR3aa: CASSHVPGQGAGGYTF; v_gene: TRBV3-1/TRBV3-2; abundance: .; j_gene: TRBJ1-2; d_gene: TRBD1
CDR3nt: TGTGCCAGCAGTTTGGGCGGGGGGCTGAACACCGGGGAGCTGTTTTTT; CDR3aa: CASSLGGGLNTGELFF; v_gene: TRBV2; abundance: .; j_gene: TRBJ2-2; d_gene: TRBD2
CDR3nt: TGTGCCAGCAGTTTTAAACAGGGGGGGACCGGGGAGCTGTTTTTT; CDR3aa: CASSFKQGGTGELFF; v_gene: TRBV27; abundance: .; j_gene: TRBJ2-2; d_gene: .
CDR3nt: TGTGCCAGCAGGATACGAGGAGGCCCAGGGGGCTACACCTTC; CDR3aa: CASRIRGGPGGYTF; v_gene: TRBV2; abundance: .; j_gene: TRBJ1-2; d_gene: .
CDR3nt: TGTGCCAGCAGCTTGCACAGGGGGGACTATGGCTACACCTTC; CDR3aa: CASSLHRGDYGYTF; v_gene: TRBV7-2; abundance: .; j_gene: TRBJ1-2; d_gene: TRBD1
CDR3nt: TGTGCCATCAGTGAGGCCCTCTTAGACAGGGAAGCAACAGATACGCAGTATTTT; CDR3aa: CAISEALLDREATDTQYF; v_gene: TRBV10-3; abundance: .; j_gene: TRBJ2-3; d_gene: TRBD1
CDR3nt: TGTGCCAGTAGTACCGGGACTAGCGGTTACAATGAGCAGTTCTTC; CDR3aa: CASSTGTSGYNEQFF; v_gene: TRBV19; abundance: .; j_gene: TRBJ2-1; d_gene: TRBD2
CDR3nt: TGCGCCAGCAGCTTGCTGGGCTCTGGGGCCAACGTCCTGACTTTC; CDR3aa: CASSLLGSGANVLTF; v_gene: TRBV5-1; abundance: .; j_gene: TRBJ2-6; d_gene: .
CDR3nt: TGTGCCAGCAGCAAAGGCTATAGCTCCTACAATGAGCAGTTCTTC; CDR3aa: CASSKGYSSYNEQFF; v_gene: TRBV21-1; abundance: .; j_gene: TRBJ2-1; d_gene: .
CDR3nt: TGTGCCAGCAGCGTGGGGGGGCCACCCTACGAGCAGTACTTC; CDR3aa: CASSVGGPPYEQYF; v_gene: TRBV9; abundance: .; j_gene: TRBJ2-7; d_gene: .
CDR3nt: TGTGCTAGTGGGATATTAGCGGGGGAGAGCTCCTACGAGCAGTACTTC; CDR3aa: CASGILAGESSYEQYF; v_gene: TRBV12-5; abundance: .; j_gene: TRBJ2-7; d_gene: TRBD2
CDR3nt: TGTGCCAGCAGCCCACGGACAGGGGGTTTGTCACCCCTCCACTTT; CDR3aa: CASSPRTGGLSPLHF; v_gene: TRBV9; abundance: .; j_gene: TRBJ1-6; d_gene: TRBD1
CDR3nt: TGTGCCAGCAGAGCCGGGACAGCATTGGATAATTCACCCCTCCACTTT; CDR3aa: CASRAGTALDNSPLHF; v_gene: TRBV7-9; abundance: few; j_gene: TRBJ1-6; d_gene: TRBD1
CDR3nt: TGTGCCAGCAGGGGGCCCCCGAATACAGATACGCAGTATTTT; CDR3aa: CASRGPPNTDTQYF; v_gene: TRBV28; abundance: .; j_gene: TRBJ2-3; d_gene: .
CDR3nt: TGTGCCAGCAGTGTAAGGTCGGGTTGGGAGACCCAGTACTTC; CDR3aa: CASSVRSGWETQYF; v_gene: TRBV25-1; abundance: .; j_gene: TRBJ2-5; d_gene: .
CDR3nt: TGTGCCACCAGCTCCAGGACAGGACAAGAGACCCAGTACTTC; CDR3aa: CATSSRTGQETQYF; v_gene: TRBV15; abundance: .; j_gene: TRBJ2-5; d_gene: TRBD1
CDR3nt: TGTGCCAGCAGCCCCGGACAAGAGAATGAAAAACTGTTTTTT; CDR3aa: CASSPGQENEKLFF; v_gene: TRBV7-9; abundance: once; j_gene: TRBJ1-4; d_gene: .
CDR3nt: TGTGCCACCAGCCTCAGGACGGGGGGCTTGTCAGATACGCAGTATTTT; CDR3aa: CATSLRTGGLSDTQYF; v_gene: TRBV15; abundance: .; j_gene: TRBJ2-3; d_gene: .
CDR3nt: TGTGCCAGCAGTTACGGGCAGGGGGAAAACATTCAGTACTTC; CDR3aa: CASSYGQGENIQYF; v_gene: TRBV6-2/TRBV6-3; abundance: .; j_gene: TRBJ2-4; d_gene: TRBD1
CDR3nt: TGCAGCGTTGAAACCGTCATGAACACTGAAGCTTTCTTT; CDR3aa: CSVETVMNTEAFF; v_gene: TRBV29-1; abundance: .; j_gene: TRBJ1-1; d_gene: .
CDR3nt: TGTGCCTGGACCCCCTCCAGGGGCACTGAAGCTTTCTTT; CDR3aa: CAWTPSRGTEAFF; v_gene: TRBV30; abundance: .; j_gene: TRBJ1-1; d_gene: .
CDR3nt: TGCGCCAGCAGCTTGGCCGGAGATTCACCCCTCCACTTT; CDR3aa: CASSLAGDSPLHF; v_gene: TRBV5-1; abundance: few; j_gene: TRBJ1-6; d_gene: .
CDR3nt: TGTGCCTGGAGTGACCTTTGGGACGGCAGCTCCTACGAGCAGTACTTC; CDR3aa: CAWSDLWDGSSYEQYF; v_gene: TRBV30; abundance: .; j_gene: TRBJ2-7; d_gene: .
CDR3nt: TGTGCCAGCAGCGTAGGCAGCCTGATGAACACTGAAGCTTTCTTT; CDR3aa: CASSVGSLMNTEAFF; v_gene: TRBV9; abundance: .; j_gene: TRBJ1-1; d_gene: .
CDR3nt: TGTGCCAGCGCGGCGGGGATGACTGCCGCCGGGGAGCTGTTTTTT; CDR3aa: CASAAGMTAAGELFF; v_gene: TRBV11-1; abundance: .; j_gene: TRBJ2-2; d_gene: .
CDR3nt: TGTGCCAGCAGCTTAGGTCCTAAATCGGCTGGACAGGCCGATAATTCACCCCTCCACTTT; CDR3aa: CASSLGPKSAGQADNSPLHF; v_gene: TRBV13; abundance: .; j_gene: TRBJ1-6; d_gene: TRBD1
CDR3nt: TGTGCCAGTAGTGTCGGTCCTCTTATGAACACTGAAGCTTTCTTT; CDR3aa: CASSVGPLMNTEAFF; v_gene: TRBV19; abundance: .; j_gene: TRBJ1-1; d_gene: .